These 25 T cell receptor beta chains were all obtained from the same sample, sequenced in a study of T cell repertoires in cytomegalovirus infection. A single record per CDR3 protein comes from TCRdb applying MiXCR to the reads. The sample comprises a few hundred thousand distinct CDR3 sequences, around a third of which are singletons, and approximately 15% rests with the top ten. For these receptors, no antigen is known. Sequenced material: cultured PBMCs, taken from culture after CMV antigen stimulation. The receptors stem from a human donor in good health (CMV status not recorded). Some clones in this sample may be carry-over from other donors' samples.

This clonotype was recorded a few times. The chain links TRBV4-3 to TRBJ2-2, with TRBD1 matching over 7 bases. This CDR3 region has 16 residues. With 1 base clipped from V and 6 bases from J, the junction kept 8 bases outside the gene matches. The germline CDR1 and CDR2 sequences are LGHNA and YSLEER. In DNA, the CDR3 is TGCGCCAGCAGCCAAGCCGGGACAGCCGAACCCGGGGAGCTGTTTTTT. Amino acid sequence: CASSQAGTAEPGELFF.

The J gene is TRBJ1-1, the V gene TRBV6-1; 8 bases map to TRBD1. Germline V gives CDR1 MNHNS, CDR2 SASEGT. The CDR3 has 17 amino acids. V lost 6 bases and J lost 4; bases outside the gene matches: 16. The CDR3 region has the DNA TGTGCCAGCAGCCTAGACAGGGGCAATTTATGGACCACTGAAGCTTTCTTT. Protein: CASSLDRGNLWTTEAFF.

This clonotype was observed a handful of times. The V gene is TRBV4-1, the J gene TRBJ1-2, with D perhaps matching TRBD1 (5 bases). The germline gives CDR1 MGHRA, CDR2 YSYEKL. The CDR3 sequence is 14 residues long. Trimming removed 1 base from V and 5 bases from J, with 11 bases in between. The CDR3 sequence is CASSQGGGVYGYTF. The CDR3 DNA reads TGCGCCAGCAGCCAAGGGGGGGGGGTGTATGGCTACACCTTC.

The table lists this clonotype with a few counts. The chain uses TRBV19 and TRBJ1-2; no definite D call. Trimming pared 7 bases from V and 6 bases from J, leaving 21 bases between. Germline loops: CDR1 LNHDA, CDR2 SQIVND (reference sequence). CDR3 length equals 15 residues. CDR3 DNA: TGTGCCAGTAAAAACCGTGGGAGGCTGAGGGATGGCTACACCTTC. The encoded protein is CASKNRGRLRDGYTF.

The V call is TRBV18, the J call TRBJ1-2; D ambiguous. This CDR3 contains 14 residues. The germline V and J ends were trimmed by 2 bases and 2 bases, with 9 bases remaining between them. Per germline, CDR1 KGHSH and CDR2 LQKENI. Written as DNA, the CDR3 is TGTGCCAGCTCACCAAGGCAGACCAACTATGGCTACACCTTC. As protein: CASSPRQTNYGYTF.

This clonotype was seen at least ten times. This chain links TRBV7-8 with TRBJ2-7, with 8 bases fitting TRBD1. CDR1 and CDR2 (germline): SGHVS, FQNEAQ. The CDR3 has 15 residues. V gave up 2 bases and J gave up 1 base; unmatched junction bases: 4. The CDR3 nucleotides are TGTGCCAGCAGCTTATCAAGGACAGGGTCCTACGAGCAGTACTTC. Protein: CASSLSRTGSYEQYF.

On this clonotype: An end of the junction does not agree with germline; a read error may underlie this. The rearrangement joins TRBV10-2 to TRBJ2-1, with D tentatively TRBD2 (5 bases). CDR3 length equals 18 residues. Germline CDR1 is WSHSY and CDR2 is SAAADI. This CDR3 is CASSESLTSSGRLNEQLF. The CDR3 region has the DNA TGCGCCAGCAGTGAGTCACTAACTAGTAGTGGTCGACTTAATGAGCAGCTCTTC.

This clonotype showed up just a few times. The chain has TRBV19 and TRBJ1-4; tentative D call: TRBD1 (5 bases). This CDR3 has 13 residues. Germline V gene data show CDR1 as LNHDA and CDR2 as SQIVND (reference sequence). Trimming pared 8 bases from V and 8 bases from J, leaving 15 bases between. This chain's CDR3 is CASSTDGGEKLFF. Here the CDR3 DNA reads TGTGCCAGTTCGACAGACGGGGGGGAAAAACTGTTTTTT.

The gene calls are TRBV7-6 and TRBJ2-1, with 8 positions matching TRBD2. The V segment lost 4 bases and the J segment 7 bases; nucleotides outside the gene matches: 18. The CDR3 consists of 18 residues. From germline, CDR1 is SGHVS and CDR2 FNYEAQ. This CDR3 reads CASSSETRSGSIRNEQFF. The CDR3 nucleotides read TGTGCCAGCAGCTCCGAGACTAGGAGCGGGAGTATTAGAAATGAGCAGTTCTTC.

This clonotype is a singleton in its sample. The chain carries TRBV7-2 and TRBJ2-7; perhaps D is TRBD1 or TRBD2 (5 bases each). Trimming took 3 bases from V and 6 from J, leaving 15 bases between them. CDR1 and CDR2 (germline): SGHTA, FQGNSA. This CDR3 comprises 14 residues. CDR3 in amino acids: CASSFSSTGREQYF. The CDR3 DNA is TGTGCCAGCAGCTTTTCAAGTACGGGACGCGAGCAGTACTTC.

The rearrangement uses TRBV7-2 and TRBJ1-4; perhaps TRBD1 as D (5 bases). The CDR3 has 12 residues. V lost 4 bases and J lost 12, with 12 bases in between. Germline V CDR1 and CDR2: SGHTA, FQGNSA. The CDR3 region has the DNA TGTGCCAGCAGCTCTAATCGAGGGGAACTGTTTTTT. Its protein is CASSSNRGELFF.

The V and J genes are TRBV6-2 or TRBV6-3 and TRBJ2-7; D gene uncertain. Germline V gene data show CDR1 as MNHEY and CDR2 as SVGEGT. Trimming stripped 2 bases from V and 6 bases from J, with 5 bases between. This CDR3 contains 11 residues. DNA of the CDR3: TGTGCCAGCAGTTACGACCGCGAGCAGTACTTC. It is translated as CASSYDREQYF.

This clonotype has a handful of counts. The chain recombines TRBV6-1 with TRBJ2-5; 9 bases match TRBD2. Germline CDR1 and CDR2: MNHNS and SASEGT. The CDR3 spans 14 residues. V trimming: 6 bases; J trimming: 3 bases; junction bases outside the gene matches: 5. CDR3 region: CASRETSGKETQYF. The CDR3 nucleotides are TGTGCCAGCAGGGAGACTAGCGGCAAAGAGACCCAGTACTTC.

The chain combines TRBV7-2 with TRBJ2-1; TRBD2 agrees at 13 bases. Trimming at V came to 3 bases and at J to 9 bases, leaving 8 bases not matched to a gene. The CDR3 is 16 amino acids. The germline gives CDR1 SGHTA, CDR2 FQGNSA. The CDR3 DNA reads TGTGCCAGCAGCTTCTCCGGGACTAGCGGGACCGGTGAGCAGTTCTTC. Amino acid sequence: CASSFSGTSGTGEQFF.

The chain uses TRBV20-1 and TRBJ1-1; possible D gene TRBD1, 5 bases. The germline CDR1 and CDR2 sequences are DFQATT and SNEGSKA (reference sequence). V dropped 1 base and J dropped 0 bases, with 12 bases sitting between them. The CDR3 runs 15 residues. The CDR3 region is CSARGGRGVNTEAFF. The CDR3 DNA follows: TGCAGTGCTAGAGGGGGTCGGGGCGTGAACACTGAAGCTTTCTTT.

The chain links TRBV7-2 to TRBJ2-5, with 13 bases aligning to TRBD2. V lost 1 base and J lost 5; bases outside the gene matches: 7. CDR3 length equals 17 residues. The germline CDR1 and CDR2 sequences are SGHTA and FQGNSA. CDR3 coding DNA: TGTGCCAGCAGCTTAGAGGGGGAGACTAGCGGGGGGGAGACCCAGTACTTC. It specifies CASSLEGETSGGETQYF.

This clonotype occurred a few times. This chain links TRBV7-6 with TRBJ2-7; D gene unclear. In germline, CDR1 is SGHVS, CDR2 FNYEAQ. The CDR3 runs to 11 residues. V was pared by 1 base and J by 5 bases, with 3 bases between. This CDR3 reads CASSLENEQYV. The CDR3 DNA is TGTGCCAGCAGCTTAGAGAACGAGCAGTACGTC.

This chain links TRBV19 with TRBJ1-1; 9 bases map to TRBD1. The trim removed 8 bases at V and 3 bases at J, leaving 7 bases unmatched. Germline V lookup: CDR1 LNHDA, CDR2 SQIVND (reference sequence). The CDR3 runs to 14 residues. CDR3: CASYTGGADTEAFF. CDR3 sequence (DNA): TGTGCCAGTTATACAGGGGGCGCCGACACTGAAGCTTTCTTT.

This clonotype was seen a handful of times. The rearrangement joins TRBV7-2 to TRBJ1-2, with a weak D call TRBD1 (5 bases). The CDR3 covers 14 residues. Per germline, CDR1 SGHTA and CDR2 FQGNSA. The ends were cut back, 0 bases at V and 4 bases at J, with 9 bases in the middle. The CDR3 region is CASSLARGGYGYTF. The CDR3 coding sequence is TGTGCCAGCAGCTTAGCCCGGGGGGGCTATGGCTACACCTTC.

The chain is built from TRBV15 and TRBJ1-1, with a tentative D call TRBD1 (5 bases). The CDR3 runs 13 residues. Trimming left V 0 bases short and J 7 bases short, with 9 bases between. Germline V CDR1 and CDR2: LNHNV, YYDKDF (reference sequence). CDR3 sequence (DNA): TGTGCCACCAGCAGAGACTTCGGGGGTGAAGCTTTCTTT. As protein: CATSRDFGGEAFF.

This clonotype was seen more than once but under ten times. One base away lies a much larger clone, so this may be a sequencing read error. The chain has TRBV6-4 and TRBJ2-1; no firm D call. Germline values: CDR1 MRHNA, CDR2 SNTAGT. Trimming removed 6 bases from V and 0 bases from J, with 6 bases in between. The CDR3 covers 13 residues. This chain's CDR3 is CASSISSYNEQFF. The CDR3 DNA reads as TGTGCCAGCAGCATAAGCTCCTACAATGAGCAGTTCTTC.

This clonotype was seen a handful of times. V is TRBV29-1 and J is TRBJ2-6; 8 bases are shared with TRBD2. Trimming took 6 bases from V and 0 from J; bases not matched to a gene: 4. Germline V lookup: CDR1 SQVTM, CDR2 ANQGSEA. The CDR3 consists of 15 residues. DNA for the CDR3: TGCAGCGTGCCCGGACTAGCCTCTGGGGCCAACGTCCTGACTTTC. This gives the protein CSVPGLASGANVLTF.

This clonotype was found many times. J is TRBJ2-1 and V is TRBV7-2; maybe TRBD1 (5 bases). The CDR3 length is 15 residues. V lost 4 bases and J 6 bases, leaving 16 bases between the germline ends. CDR1 is SGHTA and CDR2 is FQGNSA in the germline V gene. The CDR3 here is CASSSAGFQGNEQFF. CDR3 nucleotides: TGTGCCAGCAGCTCGGCCGGGTTCCAGGGCAATGAGCAGTTCTTC.

This clonotype has more than one count but fewer than ten. V usage is TRBV30 and J usage is TRBJ1-3; D is uncertain. V gave up 1 base and J gave up 4 bases, with 5 bases separating them. In germline, CDR1 is GTSNPN, CDR2 SVGIG (reference sequence). The length of the CDR3 is 12 residues. As DNA, the CDR3 is TGTGCCTGGAGTGCGGGGGGAAACACCATATATTTT. This translates into CAWSAGGNTIYF.

J is TRBJ2-7 and V is TRBV6-1; TRBD1 matches 7 bases. The germline V gene encodes CDR1 MNHNS and CDR2 SASEGT. V was pared by 5 bases and J by 0 bases, with 7 bases of the junction left unmatched. CDR3 size: 15 residues. CDR3 nucleotide sequence: TGTGCCAGCAGTTACGGGACAGCACCCTCCTACGAGCAGTACTTC. Translating it yields CASSYGTAPSYEQYF.